The entry below describes one TCR beta chain. This sample is drawn from a study of low-dose radiotherapy and immunotherapy resistance in tumors. The wider study: Fractions of 1 Gy went to Cohort 2 every two weeks, for 13 Gy over 26 weeks. Participants were given intravenous cyclophosphamide 200 mg/m2 every two weeks, one day before radiation and immunotherapy.

CDR3 length: 17 residues. V lost 3 bases to trimming and J lost 4 bases, with 21 bases between them. Germline loops: CDR1 MDHEN, CDR2 SYDVKM. Alpha and beta chains were covered, as first-strand cDNA relied on TRAV- and TRBV-specific primers. The TCRs were subjected to amplification over 20 PCR cycles employing a constant-region primer in conjunction with a V-primer adapter. TCRdb independently ran MiXCR on the reads; one entry per CDR3 protein. The sample holds approximately 6,400 distinct CDR3 sequences, 71% seen once. The genes are TRBV28 and TRBJ1-2; TRBD1 is a possible D gene (5 bases). The TCR sequence derives from a human donor with advanced metastatic prostate, ovarian, gallbladder or colorectal cancer (not recorded which). This table probably holds off-target reads from a library built for another chain. CDR3 sequence (DNA): TGTGCCAGCAGTTTTGCTACAGGTGGTCGGTATGGCTATGGCTACACCTTC. It codes for CASSFATGGRYGYGYTF.